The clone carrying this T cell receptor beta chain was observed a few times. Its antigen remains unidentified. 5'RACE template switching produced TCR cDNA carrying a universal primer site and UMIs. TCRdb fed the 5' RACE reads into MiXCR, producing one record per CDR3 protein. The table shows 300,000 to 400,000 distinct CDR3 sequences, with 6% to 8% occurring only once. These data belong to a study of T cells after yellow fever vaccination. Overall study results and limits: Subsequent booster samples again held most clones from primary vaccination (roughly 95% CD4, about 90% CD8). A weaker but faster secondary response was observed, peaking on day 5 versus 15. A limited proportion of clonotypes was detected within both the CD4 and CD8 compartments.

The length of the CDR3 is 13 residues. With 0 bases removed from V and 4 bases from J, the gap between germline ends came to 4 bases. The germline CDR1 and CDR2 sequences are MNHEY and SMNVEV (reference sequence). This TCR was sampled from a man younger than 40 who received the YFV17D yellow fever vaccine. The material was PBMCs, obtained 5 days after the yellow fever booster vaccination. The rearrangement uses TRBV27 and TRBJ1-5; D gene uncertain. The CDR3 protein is CASSLSWNQPQHF. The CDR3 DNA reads TGTGCCAGCAGTTTATCGTGGAATCAGCCCCAGCATTTT.